The 30 T cell receptor beta chains in this list originate from one sample, sequenced in a study of Tregs in tolerant kidney transplant recipients. Generated by immunoSEQ multiplex PCR, the TCRdb table keeps only in-frame clones and is missing some. This table holds 60,000 to 75,000 clones, 80% to 90% found once. The sequencing here drew on Tregs from blood, taken before the transplant. Receptors originate from a human donor who received a combined kidney and bone marrow transplant.

The chain links TRBV7-6 to TRBJ2-1; 11 bases match TRBD1. V dropped 5 bases and J dropped 7; count of bases not matched to a gene: 10. Germline V gene sequence: CDR1 SGHVS, CDR2 FNYEAQ. The CDR3 has 16 residues. As DNA, the CDR3 is TGTGCCAGCAGCCAGGACAGGGGGCGGTTGATGAATGAGCAGTTCTTC. Its protein product is CASSQDRGRLMNEQFF.

J is TRBJ1-5 and V is TRBV10-2; D remains ambiguous. Germline V lookup: CDR1 WSHSY, CDR2 SAAADI. This CDR3 comprises 12 residues. V was shortened by 5 bases and J by 2 bases, with 4 bases between the two germline ends. The CDR3 nucleotides read TGCGCCAGCAGTTGGGGCAATCAGCCCCAGCATTTT. Protein product: CASSWGNQPQHF.

This clone has a single count. This chain joins TRBV10-3 and TRBJ2-5; TRBD2 might be the D (5 bases). With the DNA end fitting TRBJ2-7 better, the J assignment may be wrong. This CDR3 is 14 amino acids long. Germline CDR1 is ENHRY and CDR2 is SYGVKD. CDR3 DNA: TGTGCCATCAGTGAGCCCGGCGGGTCCTACGAGCAGTACTTC. It translates to CAISEPGGSYEQYF.

This clone was detected only a few times. CDR3: CASSLRGGGYGYTF. The CDR3 nucleotides read TGTGCCAGCAGTTTAAGGGGGGGTGGCTATGGCTACACCTTC. The rearrangement joins TRBV27 to TRBJ1-2; possibly TRBD1 for D (6 bases). V was cut by 2 bases and J by 4 bases, with 11 bases left in between. CDR1 MNHEY and CDR2 SMNVEV come from the germline V gene (reference sequence). This CDR3 region has 14 residues.

Worth noting for this clone: Different DNA sequences within this sample yield the same CDR3. The chain uses TRBV18 and TRBJ1-2; D perhaps matches TRBD1 (6 bases). CDR3 length: 13 residues. Germline lookup yields CDR1 KGHSH and CDR2 LQKENI. Trimming removed 3 bases from V and 3 bases from J, with 8 bases in between. The CDR3 DNA is TGTGCCAGCTCACCGGACAGAGACTATGGCTACACCTTC. Amino acid sequence: CASSPDRDYGYTF.

V gene TRBV25-1 combines with J gene TRBJ2-7, with 10 bases matching TRBD1. J was trimmed by 3 bases and V by 1 base; bases with no gene match: 3. The CDR3 length is 15 residues. Germline CDR1 and CDR2: MGHDK and SYGVNS. The CDR3 region is CASSELGQGRYEQYF. As DNA, the CDR3 is TGTGCCAGCAGTGAATTGGGACAGGGGCGCTACGAGCAGTACTTC.

This chain connects TRBV18 to TRBJ2-2, with a tentative D call TRBD2 (6 bases). Trimming left V 6 bases short and J 8 bases short, with 13 bases between. The length of the CDR3 is 13 residues. Per germline, CDR1 KGHSH and CDR2 LQKENI. In DNA, the CDR3 is TGTGCCAGCTCCCTGCGAAGCGGGGGGGAGCTGTTTTTT. Its translation is CASSLRSGGELFF.

This clone was recorded once. The rearrangement links TRBV7-2 to TRBJ2-1; 15 bases map to TRBD2. Germline CDR1 is SGHTA and CDR2 is FQGNSA. V dropped 5 bases and J dropped 8; count of bases not matched to a gene: 7. This CDR3 has 16 residues. As DNA, the CDR3 is TGTGCCAGCAGCCCCCGGACTAGCGGGGGGGCCCATGAGCAGTTCTTC. Translating gives CASSPRTSGGAHEQFF. Combining the CDR3 with reference TRBV7-2 and TRBJ2-1 gives the whole variable domain GAGVSQSPSNKVTEKGKDVELRCDPISGHTALYWYRQSLGQGLEFLIYFQGNSAPDKSGLPSDRFSAERTGGSVSTLTIQRTQQEDSAVYLCASSPRTSGGAHEQFFGPGTRLTVL.

This chain links TRBV7-9 with TRBJ2-5, with unresolved D. The end of the DNA aligns better with TRBJ2-7, so the J call may be wrong. Germline loops: CDR1 SEHNR, CDR2 FQNEAQ (reference sequence). The CDR3 sequence is 16 residues long. The CDR3 sequence is CASSSTFTPVAYEQYF. CDR3 in DNA: TGTGCCAGCAGCTCCACCTTTACCCCGGTGGCCTACGAGCAGTACTTC.

Note on this clone: At one end the junction does not follow the germline gene, possibly because of a read error. Other DNA sequences in this specimen translate into the identical CDR3. The J gene is TRBJ2-1, the V gene TRBV11-2; 7 bases align to TRBD2. CDR1 is SGHAT and CDR2 is FQNNGV in the germline V gene. The CDR3 length is 15 residues. CDR3 sequence: CASSGGTKSYNEQFF. The CDR3 DNA follows: TGCGCCAGCAGCGGCGGGACTAAATCCTACAATGAGCAGTTCTTC.

The J gene is TRBJ2-1, the V gene TRBV30; the D gene is possibly TRBD1 (6 bases). From germline, CDR1 is GTSNPN and CDR2 SVGIG (reference sequence). V lost 0 bases to trimming and J lost 6 bases, with 15 bases between them. The CDR3 spans 15 residues. The DNA of the CDR3 is TGTGCCTGGAGTGTAGGTGTAGGGACAATCAATGAGCAGTTCTTC. Translated, it gives CAWSVGVGTINEQFF. The full variable domain, its missing parts supplied by reference TRBV30 and TRBJ2-1, is SQTIHQWPATLVQPVGSPLSLECTVEGTSNPNLYWYRQAAGRGLQLLFYSVGIGQISSEVPQNLSASRPQDRQFILSSKKLLLSDSGFYLCAWSVGVGTINEQFFGPGTRLTVL.

The V call is TRBV7-2, the J call TRBJ2-7; 8 bases agree with TRBD1. The germline V gene has CDR1 SGHTA and CDR2 FQGNSA. Unmatched junction bases numbered 16, after V lost 5 bases and J lost 4 bases. The CDR3 covers 17 residues. The CDR3 protein is CASSPRRLGDRKYEQYF. The DNA for the CDR3 is TGTGCCAGCAGCCCACGTCGTCTCGGGGACAGGAAGTACGAGCAGTACTTC.

The V gene is TRBV7-7, the J gene TRBJ2-6; D is unclear. CDR1 SSHAT and CDR2 FNYEAQ come from the germline V gene (reference sequence). V was trimmed by 5 bases and J by 5 bases, leaving 10 bases between them. The CDR3 has 14 residues. CDR3: CASSPQSRANVLTF. In DNA, the CDR3 is TGTGCCAGCAGCCCACAAAGTCGGGCCAACGTCCTGACTTTC. Full variable domain (outside the CDR3, taken from reference TRBV7-7 and TRBJ2-6): GAGVSQSPRYKVTKRGQDVTLRCDPISSHATLYWYQQALGQGPEFLTYFNYEAQPDKSGLPSDRFSAERPEGSISTLTIQRTEQRDSAMYRCASSPQSRANVLTFGAGSRLTVL.

This rearrangement joins TRBV7-2 to TRBJ2-2; 11 bases fit TRBD1. The CDR3 is made up of 18 amino acids. CDR1 is SGHTA and CDR2 is FQGNSA in the germline V gene. The V gene end was trimmed by 1 base and the J gene end by 1 base; junction bases not matched to a gene: 5. The CDR3: CASSLGDRGTMNTGELFF. The CDR3 coding sequence is TGTGCCAGCAGCTTAGGGGACAGGGGGACGATGAACACCGGGGAGCTGTTTTTT.

This clone is a singleton in its sample. Other DNA sequences of this sample code for an identical CDR3. The chain recombines TRBV2 with TRBJ1-2; perhaps TRBD1 as D (6 bases). The CDR3 covers 12 residues. Germline CDR1 reads SNHLY; CDR2 reads FYNNEI. V lost 7 bases and J lost 5, with 11 bases in between. The CDR3 DNA is TGTGCCAGCATAGGGGGGGGGTATGGCTACACCTTC. It codes for CASIGGGYGYTF.

This clone was seen just once. The gene calls are TRBV7-8 and TRBJ1-2; no reliable D call. V lost 0 bases to trimming and J lost 8 bases, with 10 bases between them. The CDR3 totals 13 residues. Germline lookup yields CDR1 SGHVS and CDR2 FQNEAQ. The CDR3 sequence: CASSLAGLGGYTF. The CDR3 coding sequence is TGTGCCAGCAGCTTAGCAGGCCTGGGAGGCTACACCTTC. The full variable domain, in which reference TRBV7-8 and TRBJ1-2 provide the parts outside the CDR3, is GAGVSQSPRYKVAKRGQDVALRCDPISGHVSLFWYQQALGQGPEFLTYFQNEAQLDKSGLPSDRFFAERPEGSVSTLKIQRTQQEDSAVYLCASSLAGLGGYTFGSGTRLTVV.

V is TRBV7-6 and J is TRBJ1-3; no definite D call. Germline V gene data show CDR1 as SGHVS and CDR2 as FNYEAQ. The germline V and J ends were trimmed by 4 bases and 4 bases, with 5 bases remaining between them. CDR3 length: 12 residues. The CDR3: CASSSAGNTIYF. In DNA, the CDR3 is TGTGCCAGCAGCTCTGCGGGAAACACCATATATTTT.

CDR3 sequence (DNA): TGTGCCAGCTGTAGACAGGGGCATAACACTGAAGCTTTCTTT. This codes for CASCRQGHNTEAFF. The chain joins TRBV6-5 to TRBJ1-1; 8 bases map to TRBD1. After removal of 8 bases from V and 2 bases from J, the junction contained 7 bases not matched to a gene. Germline V gene data show CDR1 as MNHEY and CDR2 as SVGAGI. CDR3 length: 14 residues.

This chain links TRBV10-3 with TRBJ2-3, with 12 bases aligning to TRBD1. CDR1 is ENHRY, CDR2 SYGVKD, per germline. V dropped 4 bases and J dropped 3; count of bases not matched to a gene: 2. This CDR3 comprises 15 residues. The CDR3 here is CAISGDRGRTDTQYF. The DNA for the CDR3 is TGTGCCATCAGTGGGGACAGGGGGCGTACAGATACGCAGTATTTT.

The chain couples TRBV29-1 to TRBJ2-3; D may be TRBD1 (6 bases). CDR1 is SQVTM, CDR2 ANQGSEA, per germline. CDR3 length equals 14 residues. With 6 bases removed from V and 3 bases from J, the gap between germline ends came to 16 bases. The DNA of the CDR3 is TGCAGCGTCACCAGGGGAGATAGGACAGATACGCAGTATTTT. Residues: CSVTRGDRTDTQYF.

The chain employs TRBV6-5 and TRBJ2-5, with D perhaps being TRBD1 or TRBD2 (5 bases each). The CDR3 is 14 residues long. Germline CDR1 is MNHEY and CDR2 is SVGAGI. The V end lost 1 base, the J end lost 5 bases, and 11 bases lay between the germline ends. The CDR3 coding sequence is TGTGCCAGCAGTTACTACGGGGCGGAGGAGACCCAGTACTTC. Its protein product is CASSYYGAEETQYF.

The V and J genes are TRBV25-1 and TRBJ1-1; D gene uncertain. The germline V gene has CDR1 MGHDK and CDR2 SYGVNS. V was cut by 7 bases and J by 1 base, with 7 bases left in between. The CDR3 has 12 residues. The CDR3 DNA reads TGTGCCAGCATTCGGGGGAACACTGAAGCTTTCTTT. Translated, it gives CASIRGNTEAFF.

The chain carries TRBV7-9 and TRBJ1-2; a weak D match, TRBD1 (5 bases). Trimming shortened V by 1 base and J by 8 bases, and 11 bases separated the two germline ends. Germline loops: CDR1 SEHNR, CDR2 FQNEAQ (reference sequence). This CDR3 is built from 13 residues. This chain's CDR3 is CASSLGGIAGYTF. CDR3 nucleotides: TGTGCCAGCAGCTTAGGGGGGATCGCGGGCTACACCTTC. Full variable domain (remainder filled in from reference TRBV7-9 and TRBJ1-2): DTGVSQNPRHKITKRGQNVTFRCDPISEHNRLYWYRQTLGQGPEFLTYFQNEAQLEKSRLLSDRFSAERPKGSFSTLEIQRTEQGDSAMYLCASSLGGIAGYTFGSGTRLTVV.

V is TRBV7-2 and J is TRBJ2-3, with D uncertain. The V gene's germline CDR1 is SGHTA and CDR2 FQGNSA. V was trimmed by 1 base and J by 9 bases, leaving 20 bases between them. This CDR3 spans 16 amino acids. The CDR3 loop reads CASSLVSLSSVETQYF. The DNA for the CDR3 is TGTGCCAGCAGCTTAGTATCCCTAAGTTCCGTGGAAACGCAGTATTTT.

This rearrangement joins TRBV28 to TRBJ1-5; no clear D. The CDR3 spans 13 residues. CDR1 MDHEN and CDR2 SYDVKM come from the germline V gene. V was shortened by 5 bases and J by 7 bases, with 12 bases between the two germline ends. The CDR3 reads CASSLASEQPQHF. As DNA, the CDR3 is TGTGCCAGCAGTCTGGCCTCGGAACAGCCCCAGCATTTT.

The J gene is TRBJ1-1, the V gene TRBV28, with 7 bases fitting TRBD1. The V gene end was trimmed by 6 bases and the J gene end by 5 bases; junction bases not matched to a gene: 9. CDR1 is MDHEN, CDR2 SYDVKM, per germline. The CDR3 consists of 14 residues. CDR3 sequence reads: CASRYRGRRTEAFF. The CDR3 DNA is TGTGCCAGCAGATATAGGGGGCGAAGAACTGAAGCTTTCTTT.

The chain links TRBV11-2 to TRBJ2-5; D uncertain. Germline values: CDR1 SGHAT, CDR2 FQNNGV. The CDR3 is 15 amino acids. Deletions cut 2 bases from V and 1 base from J, with 11 bases between. This CDR3 is CASSLSSWPQETQYF. The CDR3, as DNA: TGTGCCAGCAGCTTAAGCTCGTGGCCCCAAGAGACCCAGTACTTC. Full variable domain (remainder filled in from reference TRBV11-2 and TRBJ2-5): EAGVAQSPRYKIIEKRQSVAFWCNPISGHATLYWYQQILGQGPKLLIQFQNNGVVDDSQLPKDRFSAERLKGVDSTLKIQPAKLEDSAVYLCASSLSSWPQETQYFGPGTRLLVL.

This clone appeared a single time. The chain couples TRBV18 to TRBJ2-7; D gene unclear. Trimming shortened V by 5 bases and J by 5 bases, and 13 bases separated the two germline ends. This CDR3 has 13 amino acids. Germline V gives CDR1 KGHSH, CDR2 LQKENI. The CDR3, as DNA: TGTGCCAGCTCAGTTGGGCGCGATAACGAGCAGTACTTC. Protein sequence: CASSVGRDNEQYF.

Only one count was recorded for this clone. The CDR3 here is CASSSLAGGSSYEQYF. The CDR3 DNA reads as TGTGCCAGCAGTTCACTAGCGGGAGGGAGCTCCTACGAGCAGTACTTC. The chain uses TRBV28 and TRBJ2-7; 13 nucleotides match TRBD2. Germline lookup yields CDR1 MDHEN and CDR2 SYDVKM. The CDR3 is 16 amino acids. Trimming cost V 4 bases and J 0 bases; bases outside gene matches: 3. The full variable domain, in which reference TRBV28 and TRBJ2-7 provide the parts outside the CDR3, is DVKVTQSSRYLVKRTGEKVFLECVQDMDHENMFWYRQDPGLGLRLIYFSYDVKMKEKGDIPEGYSVSREKKERFSLILESASTNQTSMYLCASSSLAGGSSYEQYFGPGTRLTVT.

This chain links TRBV12-5 with TRBJ2-2; D possibly matches TRBD1 or TRBD2 (5 bases each). CDR3 size: 17 residues. The germline gives CDR1 LGHNT, CDR2 FRNRAP. Trimming left V 1 base short and J 6 bases short, with 18 bases between. The CDR3 reads CASGLGRGIIHPGELFF. In nucleotides, the CDR3 is TGTGCTAGTGGTTTGGGCCGGGGCATAATCCATCCCGGGGAGCTGTTTTTT. Full variable domain (rest looked up from reference TRBV12-5 and TRBJ2-2): DARVTQTPRHKVTEMGQEVTMRCQPILGHNTVFWYRQTMMQGLELLAYFRNRAPLDDSGMPKDRFSAEMPDATLATLKIQPSEPRDSAVYFCASGLGRGIIHPGELFFGEGSRLTVL.